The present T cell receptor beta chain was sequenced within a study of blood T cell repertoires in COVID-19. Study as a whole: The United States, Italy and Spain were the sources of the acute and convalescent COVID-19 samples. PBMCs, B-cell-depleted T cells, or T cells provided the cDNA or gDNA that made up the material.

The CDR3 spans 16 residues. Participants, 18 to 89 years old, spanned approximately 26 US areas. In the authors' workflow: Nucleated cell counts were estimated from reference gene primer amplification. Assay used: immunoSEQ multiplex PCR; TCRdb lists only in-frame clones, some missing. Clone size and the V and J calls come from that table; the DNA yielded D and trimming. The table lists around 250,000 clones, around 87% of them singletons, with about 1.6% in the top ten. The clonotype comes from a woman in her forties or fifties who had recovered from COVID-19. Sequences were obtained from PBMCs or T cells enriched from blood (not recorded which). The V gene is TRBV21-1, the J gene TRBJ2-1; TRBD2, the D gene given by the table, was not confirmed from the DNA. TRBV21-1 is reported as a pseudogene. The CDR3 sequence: CASSKGKREGNNEQFF. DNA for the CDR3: TGTGCCAGCAGCAAAGGAAAGCGGGAGGGAAACAATGAGCAGTTCTTC.